This TCR beta chain comes out of a study of cytomegalovirus exposure and HLA in healthy donors. Notes on the study in general: The investigators catalogued some 150 TCR beta chains as cytomegalovirus-associated.

The PCR had 60 Vbeta and 13 Jbeta primers. The protocol was immunoSEQ multiplex PCR, while the TCRdb copy is restricted to in-frame clones and leaves out a portion. The sample has about 190,000 clones; 79% are singletons. Details on this clone: Its antigen remains unidentified.

This sequence originates from a woman between 18 and 29 years old in good health and CMV-seronegative. Sequencing was done on a sample of PBMCs.

The CDR3 nucleotides are TGTGCCAGCAGTTACGCCGGGACAACCTATGAAAAACTGTTTTTT. Amino acid sequence: CASSYAGTTYEKLFF. The rearrangement uses TRBV6-6 and TRBJ1-4, with TRBD1 as a possible D gene (6 bases). V lost 2 bases and J lost 6, with 13 bases in between. The germline V gene encodes CDR1 MNHNY and CDR2 SVGAGI (reference sequence). The CDR3 contains 15 residues.